This TCR beta chain was sequenced in a study of T cell responses to AZD1222 COVID-19 vaccine. The germline V gene encodes CDR1 MNHNY and CDR2 SVGAGI (reference sequence). CDR3 length equals 16 residues. V was pared by 2 bases and J by 3 bases, with 16 bases between. Assay used: immunoSEQ multiplex PCR; TCRdb lists only in-frame clones, some missing. The sample contains about 180,000 clones, 88% of which appear only once. The TCR originated in an adult in good health. This chain uses TRBV6-6 with TRBJ1-2; D not resolved. The sequences come from peripheral blood, collected on day 0 of AZD1222 vaccination. The CDR3 DNA reads TGTGCCAGCAGTTACGGGCGGGAGGAGCGCGACTATGGCTACACCTTC. Its translation is CASSYGREERDYGYTF.